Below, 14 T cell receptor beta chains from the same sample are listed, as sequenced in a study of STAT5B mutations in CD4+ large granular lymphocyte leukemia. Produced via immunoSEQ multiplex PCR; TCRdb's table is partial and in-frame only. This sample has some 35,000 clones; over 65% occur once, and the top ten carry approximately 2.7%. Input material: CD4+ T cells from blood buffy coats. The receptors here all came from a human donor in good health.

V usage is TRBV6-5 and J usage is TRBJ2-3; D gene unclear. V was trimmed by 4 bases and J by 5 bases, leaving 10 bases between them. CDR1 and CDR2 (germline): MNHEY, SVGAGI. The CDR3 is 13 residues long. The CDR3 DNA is TGTGCCAGCAGTTTCCTGCCAGGAGATACGCAGTATTTT. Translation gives CASSFLPGDTQYF.

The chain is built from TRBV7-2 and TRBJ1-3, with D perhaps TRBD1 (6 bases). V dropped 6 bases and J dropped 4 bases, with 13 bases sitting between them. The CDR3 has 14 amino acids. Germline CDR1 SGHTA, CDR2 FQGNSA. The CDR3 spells CASSERGAGNTIYF. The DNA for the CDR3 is TGTGCCAGCAGTGAGAGGGGGGCCGGAAACACCATATATTTT.

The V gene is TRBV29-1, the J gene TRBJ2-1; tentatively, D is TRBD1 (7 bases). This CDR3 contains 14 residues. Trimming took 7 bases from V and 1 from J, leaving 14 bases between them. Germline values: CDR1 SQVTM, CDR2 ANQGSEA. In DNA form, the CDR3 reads TGCAGCGCCGACAGGGAGGTTTCCTACAATGAGCAGTTCTTC. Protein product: CSADREVSYNEQFF.

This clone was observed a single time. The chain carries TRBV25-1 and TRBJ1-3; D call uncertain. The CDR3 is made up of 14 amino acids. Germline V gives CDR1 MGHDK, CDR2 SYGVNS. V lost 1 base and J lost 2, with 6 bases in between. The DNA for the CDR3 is TGTGCCAGCAGTGAATCAGGTCCTGGAAACACCATATATTTT. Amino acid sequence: CASSESGPGNTIYF.

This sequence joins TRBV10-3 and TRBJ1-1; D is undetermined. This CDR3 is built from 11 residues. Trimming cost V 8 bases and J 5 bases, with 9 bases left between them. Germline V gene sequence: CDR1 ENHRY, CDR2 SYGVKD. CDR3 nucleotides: TGTGCCATCGGGCCGAATACTGAAGCTTTCTTT. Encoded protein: CAIGPNTEAFF.

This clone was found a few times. This CDR3 is CASSLILDEQYF. CDR3 nucleotide sequence: TGTGCCAGCAGCTTGATCCTTGACGAGCAGTACTTC. The chain joins TRBV5-5 to TRBJ2-7; D gene uncertain. The CDR3 contains 12 residues. The germline V and J ends were trimmed by 1 base and 5 bases, with 7 bases remaining between them. Per the germline V gene, CDR1 is SGHKS and CDR2 is YYEKEE (reference sequence).

The CDR3 sequence: CASRHRVKETQYF. In DNA, the CDR3 is TGTGCCAGCAGGCACAGGGTTAAAGAGACCCAGTACTTC. The genes are TRBV6-5 and TRBJ2-5; tentative D call: TRBD1 (6 bases). The CDR3 loop spans 13 amino acids. Germline CDR1 is MNHEY and CDR2 is SVGAGI. The germline V and J ends were trimmed by 6 bases and 3 bases, with 11 bases remaining between them.

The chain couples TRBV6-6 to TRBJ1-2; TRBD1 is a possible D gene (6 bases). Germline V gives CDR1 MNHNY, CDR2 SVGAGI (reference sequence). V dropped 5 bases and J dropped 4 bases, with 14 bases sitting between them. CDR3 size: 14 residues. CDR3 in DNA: TGTGCCAGCAGTCCGGGGGGGGCGTCCTATGGCTACACCTTC. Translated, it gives CASSPGGASYGYTF.

The CDR3 sequence: CASMRGQGRVGTEAFF. Written as DNA, the CDR3 is TGTGCCAGCATGCGTGGGCAGGGGAGGGTTGGCACTGAAGCTTTCTTT. The V call is TRBV2, the J call TRBJ1-1; D perhaps matches TRBD1 (6 bases). Germline CDR1 and CDR2: SNHLY and FYNNEI. V was clipped by 7 bases and J by 4 bases, with 22 bases between them. CDR3 size: 16 residues.

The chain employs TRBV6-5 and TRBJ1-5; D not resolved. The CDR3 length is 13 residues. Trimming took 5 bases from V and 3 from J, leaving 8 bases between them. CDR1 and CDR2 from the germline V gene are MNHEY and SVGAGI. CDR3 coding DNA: TGTGCCAGCAGTCGGCAGTTCAATCAGCCCCAGCATTTT. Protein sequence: CASSRQFNQPQHF.

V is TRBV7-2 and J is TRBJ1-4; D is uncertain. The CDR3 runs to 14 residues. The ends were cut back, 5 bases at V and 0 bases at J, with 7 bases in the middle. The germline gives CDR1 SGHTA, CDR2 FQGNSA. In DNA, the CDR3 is TGTGCCAGCAGCGTTGGAACAACTAATGAAAAACTGTTTTTT. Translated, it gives CASSVGTTNEKLFF.

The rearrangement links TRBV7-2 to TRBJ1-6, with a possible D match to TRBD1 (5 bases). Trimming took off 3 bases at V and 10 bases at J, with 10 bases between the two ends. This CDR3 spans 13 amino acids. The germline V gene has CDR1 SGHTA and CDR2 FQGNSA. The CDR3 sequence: CASSFTGLSPLHF. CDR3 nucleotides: TGTGCCAGCAGCTTTACGGGGCTCTCACCCCTCCACTTT.

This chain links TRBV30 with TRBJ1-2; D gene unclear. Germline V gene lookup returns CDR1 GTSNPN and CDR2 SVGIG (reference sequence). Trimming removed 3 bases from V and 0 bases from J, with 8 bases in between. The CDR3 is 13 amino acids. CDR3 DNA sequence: TGTGCCTGGAGCCCCTCCTCTAACTATGGCTACACCTTC. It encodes CAWSPSSNYGYTF. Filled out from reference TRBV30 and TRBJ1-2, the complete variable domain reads SQTIHQWPATLVQPVGSPLSLECTVEGTSNPNLYWYRQAAGRGLQLLFYSVGIGQISSEVPQNLSASRPQDRQFILSSKKLLLSDSGFYLCAWSPSSNYGYTFGSGTRLTVV.

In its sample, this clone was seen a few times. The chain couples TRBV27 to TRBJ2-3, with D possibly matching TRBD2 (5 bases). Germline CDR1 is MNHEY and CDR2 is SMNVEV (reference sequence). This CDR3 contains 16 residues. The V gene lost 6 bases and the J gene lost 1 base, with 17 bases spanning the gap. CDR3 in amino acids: CASRVRGSEGTDTQYF. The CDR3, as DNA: TGTGCCAGCAGGGTTCGGGGTAGTGAAGGCACAGATACGCAGTATTTT.